The rows below give T cell receptor beta chains drawn from one sample of a study of shared clonotypes between healthy human individuals. Method: immunoSEQ multiplex PCR; TCRdb's copy keeps in-frame clones and lacks some. The sample contains about 1.1 million clones, around 82% of which appear only once. Sequenced: memory CD4+ T cells from PBMCs. Every receptor here comes from a man between 18 and 35 years old in good health. Some clones in this sample may be carry-over from other donors' samples. The CDR3 runs from the conserved cysteine through the conserved F or W. Clone size is stated in some rows and not others, as once, few, many or a class when expanded.

>13|NA|TRBV9|TRBJ2-3
CASSAQGGDTQYF
>15|NA|TRBV11-2|TRBJ2-2
CASSSPRRGTGELFF
>13|NA|TRBV5-1|TRBJ1-2
CASKTEGARGYTF
>15|NA|TRBV19|TRBJ1-5
CASSRGQGLNQPQHF
>14|NA|TRBV5-6|TRBJ2-3
CASSLQGGTDTQYF
>15|NA|TRBV4-1|TRBJ2-4
CASSQAQKTGNIQYF
>13|NA|TRBV2|TRBJ1-1
CASRVRARTEAFF
>16|NA|TRBV27|TRBJ2-2
CASTLLAPRGTGELFF
>15|many|TRBV11-3|TRBJ2-3
CASSRGGAVGDTQYF
>17|NA|TRBV15|TRBJ2-1
CATSRGGASSAYNEQFF
>15|NA|TRBV2|TRBJ2-7
CASSDRDTGYNEQYF
>13|once|TRBV5-1|TRBJ1-3
CASSSWAGNTIYF
>13|NA|TRBV19|TRBJ2-1
CASTRTGSNEQFF
>13|NA|TRBV7-5|TRBJ1-1
CVRSLGRPTEAFF
>15|NA|TRBV5-4|TRBJ2-1
CASSFQGSGGNEQFF
>15|NA|TRBV5-5|TRBJ1-1
CASSSLMSVDTEAFF
>14|NA|TRBV11-2|TRBJ1-6
CASSFTGTNSPLHF
>14|NA|TRBV5-8|TRBJ1-1
CASSVRRGVTEAFF
>13|few|TRBV29-1|TRBJ1-1
CSARRVTGTEAFF
>14|few|TRBV7-9|TRBJ2-7
CASIRDSASYEQYF
>11|NA|TRBV2|TRBJ1-1
CASSRIAEAFF
>14|NA|TRBV14|TRBJ2-7
CASSLQRGTYEQYF
>15|NA|TRBV7-9|TRBJ2-3
CASSSSGGRTDTQYF
>14|NA|TRBV7-9|TRBJ1-3
CASRLDRAGNTIYF
>14|NA|TRBV6-1|TRBJ2-7
CASSRLAGIHEQYF
>16|NA|TRBV25-1|TRBJ2-2
CASSDLRQGNTGELFF
>14|few|TRBV5-1|TRBJ2-3
CASSGGLAVDTQYF
>13|once|TRBV5-1|TRBJ1-1
CASSLGGGTEAFF